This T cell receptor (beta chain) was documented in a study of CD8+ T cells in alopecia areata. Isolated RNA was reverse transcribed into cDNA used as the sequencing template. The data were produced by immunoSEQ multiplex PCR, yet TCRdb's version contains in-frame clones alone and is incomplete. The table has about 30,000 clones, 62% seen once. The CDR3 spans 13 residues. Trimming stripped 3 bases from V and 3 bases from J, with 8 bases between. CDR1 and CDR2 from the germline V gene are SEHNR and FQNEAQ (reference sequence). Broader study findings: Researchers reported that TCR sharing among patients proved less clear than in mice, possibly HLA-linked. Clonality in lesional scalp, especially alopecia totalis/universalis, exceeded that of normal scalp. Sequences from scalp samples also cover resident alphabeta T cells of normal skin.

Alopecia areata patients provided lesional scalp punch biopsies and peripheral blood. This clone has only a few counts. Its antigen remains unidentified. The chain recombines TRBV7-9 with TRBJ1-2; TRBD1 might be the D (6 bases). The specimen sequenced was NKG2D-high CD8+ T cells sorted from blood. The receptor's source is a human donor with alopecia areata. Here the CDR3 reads CASSFGGHYGYTF. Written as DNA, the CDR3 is TGTGCCAGCAGCTTTGGGGGGCACTATGGCTACACCTTC.